The 8 T cell receptor beta chains given below trace back to one sample, sequenced in a study of blood T cell repertoires in COVID-19. This table comes from immunoSEQ multiplex PCR, and its TCRdb copy is limited to in-frame clones, with some not included. The table has over 30,000 clones, 90% seen once. Sequencing was carried out using peripheral blood. These receptors originate from a man at least 80 years old with acute or convalescent COVID-19.

V usage is TRBV6-5 and J usage is TRBJ1-5, with D possibly TRBD1 on 5 matching bases. V gave up 0 bases and J gave up 4 bases, with 7 bases separating them. Germline loops: CDR1 MNHEY, CDR2 SVGAGI. This CDR3 comprises 14 residues. As DNA, the CDR3 is TGTGCCAGCAGTTACTCAAACAGGAATCAGCCCCAGCATTTT. Amino acids: CASSYSNRNQPQHF.

The J gene is TRBJ1-6, the V gene TRBV28; D is perhaps TRBD1 (5 bases). V lost 6 bases and J 5 bases, leaving 14 bases between the germline ends. Germline V CDR1 and CDR2: MDHEN, SYDVKM. The CDR3 sequence is 15 residues long. The CDR3, as DNA: TGTGCCAGCAGGGTCCGCCGGGGGAATAATTCACCCCTCCACTTT. This gives the protein CASRVRRGNNSPLHF. Full variable domain (rest looked up from reference TRBV28 and TRBJ1-6): DVKVTQSSRYLVKRTGEKVFLECVQDMDHENMFWYRQDPGLGLRLIYFSYDVKMKEKGDIPEGYSVSREKKERFSLILESASTNQTSMYLCASRVRRGNNSPLHFGNGTRLTVT.

The rearrangement joins TRBV27 to TRBJ2-7, with D perhaps matching TRBD1 (6 bases). In germline, CDR1 is MNHEY, CDR2 SMNVEV (reference sequence). CDR3 length equals 13 residues. The germline V and J ends were trimmed by 2 bases and 6 bases, with 11 bases remaining between them. CDR3 in DNA: TGTGCCAGCAGTTTAAACAGGGTCGGCGAGCAGTACTTC. Its translation: CASSLNRVGEQYF.

This clone was detected only once. The chain recombines TRBV9 with TRBJ1-3; D possibly corresponds to TRBD1 (5 bases). Germline values: CDR1 SGDLS, CDR2 YYNGEE. The germline V and J ends were trimmed by 0 bases and 4 bases, with 11 bases remaining between them. The length of the CDR3 is 15 residues. The CDR3: CASSVEGQPGNTIYF. CDR3 coding DNA: TGTGCCAGCAGCGTAGAAGGACAACCCGGAAACACCATATATTTT. Combining the CDR3 with reference TRBV9 and TRBJ1-3 gives the whole variable domain DSGVTQTPKHLITATGQRVTLRCSPRSGDLSVYWYQQSLDQGLQFLIQYYNGEERAKGNILERFSAQQFPDLHSELNLSSLELGDSALYFCASSVEGQPGNTIYFGEGSWLTVV.

This chain connects TRBV29-1 to TRBJ2-5; 7 positions agree with TRBD2. The CDR3 covers 12 residues. Germline CDR1 is SQVTM and CDR2 is ANQGSEA. Trimming at V came to 3 bases and at J to 4 bases, leaving 2 bases not matched to a gene. The DNA for the CDR3 is TGCAGCGTTGAGAGCGGGGTAGAGACCCAGTACTTC. This codes for CSVESGVETQYF. The whole variable domain, filled in from reference TRBV29-1 and TRBJ2-5, reads SAVISQKPSRDICQRGTSLTIQCQVDSQVTMMFWYRQQPGQSLTLIATANQGSEATYESGFVIDKFPISRPNLTFSTLTVSNMSPEDSSIYLCSVESGVETQYFGPGTRLLVL.

The CDR3 DNA is TGTGCCAGCAGCCCTGACAGGCGTCAGTCACCCCTCCACTTT. It translates to CASSPDRRQSPLHF. V is TRBV5-6 and J is TRBJ1-6, with a weak D call TRBD1 (6 bases). This CDR3 is built from 14 residues. Looked up from germline, CDR1 is SGHDT and CDR2 is YYEEEE. Trimming took off 4 bases at V and 10 bases at J, with 15 bases between the two ends.

The V gene is TRBV11-3, the J gene TRBJ1-1, with D perhaps matching TRBD1 (5 bases). This CDR3 contains 15 residues. Germline V CDR1 and CDR2: SGHNT, YENEEA. Trimming left V 5 bases short and J 0 bases short, with 13 bases between. CDR3 sequence: CASSLRGSMNTEAFF. The CDR3 coding sequence is TGTGCCAGCAGCCTGCGGGGGAGCATGAACACTGAAGCTTTCTTT.

The chain uses TRBV28 and TRBJ1-3; tentative D call: TRBD1 (6 bases). V lost 1 base, J lost 0 bases, and 13 bases lay in between. The germline gives CDR1 MDHEN, CDR2 SYDVKM. CDR3 length: 17 amino acids. The DNA for the CDR3 is TGTGCCAGCAGTTTATACCCCCGGACAGTCTCTGGAAACACCATATATTTT. Amino acids: CASSLYPRTVSGNTIYF.